The rows below give T cell receptor beta chains drawn from one sample of a study of T-cell memory formation after mild COVID-19. TCRdb reanalysed the 5' RACE reads using MiXCR and keeps one entry per CDR3 protein. The repertoire holds roughly 150,000 distinct CDR3 sequences, with 14% as singletons. Sequencing used PBMCs or a T cell subset sorted from them (not recorded which). Source of these receptors: an adult woman who had mild COVID-19 (a few samples of this study predate the infection). Cell type and time point are not known. The CDR3 runs from the conserved cysteine through the conserved F or W. Only some rows state a clone size, as once, few, many or a class for expanded clones.

few	TRBJ2-6	TRBV24-1	13	CATGPSGANVLTF
few	TRBJ2-1	TRBV5-1	17	CASSLTRLAGAQNEQFF
.	TRBJ2-7	TRBV9	16	CASSVPGLAGATEQYF
.	TRBJ2-3	TRBV9	17	CASSVVGSGGGTDTQYF
few	TRBJ2-1	TRBV29-1	13	CSAWTGNNNEQFF
.	TRBJ1-2	TRBV30	16	CAWKWAGTGRDYGYTF
few	TRBJ2-1	TRBV6-6	16	CASSYSATSSYNEQFF
few	TRBJ2-5	TRBV29-1	14	CSVDSRGQRETQYF
.	TRBJ2-1	TRBV7-9	18	CASSLAGLAGESYNEQFF
.	TRBJ2-6	TRBV5-5	19	CASSLVSVVSLSGANVLTF
few	TRBJ2-5	TRBV27	13	CASSWREWETQYF
few	TRBJ2-1	TRBV24-1	17	CAITGGTDRVLQNEQFF
many	TRBJ2-3	TRBV20-1	16	CSADSRASTSTDTQYF
.	TRBJ2-7	TRBV29-1	13	CSVVGEISYEQYF
few	TRBJ2-2	TRBV6-2/TRBV6-3	13	CASSFGLGWELFF
.	TRBJ2-5	TRBV30	14	CAWRNSGGAETQYF
.	TRBJ2-7	TRBV4-3	18	CASSQNMRLAGGLYEQYF
.	TRBJ2-7	TRBV5-4	14	CASSLIGTGYEQYF
few	TRBJ2-1	TRBV10-3	12	CANRDPENEQFF
.	TRBJ1-1	TRBV5-5	16	CASSLASGQVLTEAFF
few	TRBJ2-4	TRBV7-8	15	CASSGGDSEINIQYF
few	TRBJ2-1	TRBV12-3/TRBV12-4	15	CASRGTGGAYNEQFF
many	TRBJ2-5	TRBV24-1	14	CATSDHNSQETQYF
.	TRBJ2-5	TRBV12-3/TRBV12-4	12	CASSQSGETQYF
.	TRBJ1-1	TRBV5-1	15	CASSLQAPGYTEAFF
many	TRBJ1-1	TRBV5-1	15	CASSPGRGANTEAFF
many	TRBJ2-4	TRBV7-8	14	CASSLNKGEGIQYF
few	TRBJ2-7	TRBV12-3/TRBV12-4	12	CASNSYAAEQYF
.	TRBJ2-7	TRBV20-1	12	CSAQDYRDEHYF
.	TRBJ2-5	TRBV6-1	12	CASKDRVETQYF
.	TRBJ2-7	TRBV18	14	CASSPLGREYEQYF
.	TRBJ1-2	TRBV20-1	12	CSARGLSQAYTF
many	TRBJ2-1	TRBV5-1	15	CASSPGADSYNEQFF
.	TRBJ2-1	TRBV7-8	18	CASSLAVTGLAGGNEQFF
.	TRBJ2-2	TRBV10-3	16	CAISDSTGRRAGELFF
few	TRBJ2-3	TRBV4-1	17	CASSQDTLAGYTDTQYF
few	TRBJ2-1	TRBV12-3/TRBV12-4	15	CASTSTGTSGHEQFF
few	TRBJ2-5	TRBV9	18	CASSVGLLAGVAQETQYF
.	TRBJ2-1	TRBV30	12	CAWSVLANEQFF
few	TRBJ1-5	TRBV24-1	16	CATSDHRRVSNQPQHF
.	TRBJ2-5	TRBV4-1	16	CASSQGMSLERETQYF
.	TRBJ2-2	TRBV2	16	CASWEGRLKDTGELFF
.	TRBJ2-2	TRBV7-3	18	CAGSLAPSGGMGTGELFF
few	TRBJ2-1	TRBV4-1	14	CASSQVDSGYEQFF
many	TRBJ2-1	TRBV27	15	CASSSPGRKSGEQFF
.	TRBJ2-7	TRBV12-3/TRBV12-4	13	CASSLSDRVEQYF
many	TRBJ2-7	TRBV5-1	13	CASSPGQSYEQYF
few	TRBJ1-4	TRBV12-3/TRBV12-4	16	CASSPIVFTTNEKLFF
few	TRBJ1-1	TRBV5-1	14	CASSLWQSNTEAFF
.	TRBJ2-1	TRBV6-7	15	CASRIGLAGDNEQFF
many	TRBJ2-1	TRBV20-1	15	CSARVLAGGPNEQFF
many	TRBJ2-7	TRBV12-3/TRBV12-4	11	CASSLPGEQYF
few	TRBJ2-1	TRBV7-9	14	CASWMGQGAGEQFF